Shown below are 11 T cell receptor beta chains from a single sample sequenced in a study of neurological immune-mediated disorders. TCRdb re-called the 5' RACE reads through MiXCR, storing one row per CDR3 protein. The sample contains some 49,000 distinct CDR3 sequences, roughly 13% of which appear only once. The time point here: longitudinal time-point 2. Input material: PBMCs. These receptor sequences come from a male donor with HTLV-1-associated myelopathy (HAM/TSP).

This clonotype was seen at least ten times. The chain has TRBV7-9 and TRBJ1-5, with D possibly matching TRBD1 (5 bases). This CDR3 is 13 amino acids long. Germline V gene sequence: CDR1 SEHNR, CDR2 FQNEAQ (reference sequence). V gave up 5 bases and J gave up 6 bases, with 11 bases separating them. In DNA, the CDR3 is TGTGCCAGCAGCCCAACGGACATTCAGCCCCAGCATTTT. Amino acids: CASSPTDIQPQHF.

This clonotype was seen repeatedly, ten times or more. The chain carries TRBV29-1 and TRBJ1-1; D possibly corresponds to TRBD1 (6 bases). The CDR3 covers 12 residues. Germline CDR1 is SQVTM and CDR2 is ANQGSEA. V dropped 7 bases and J dropped 4 bases, with 13 bases sitting between them. The DNA for the CDR3 is TGCAGCGCAACCACAGGGCCCACTGAAGCTTTCTTT. Translating gives CSATTGPTEAFF. Full variable domain (rest looked up from reference TRBV29-1 and TRBJ1-1): SAVISQKPSRDICQRGTSLTIQCQVDSQVTMMFWYRQQPGQSLTLIATANQGSEATYESGFVIDKFPISRPNLTFSTLTVSNMSPEDSSIYLCSATTGPTEAFFGQGTRLTVV.

By its share, this clonotype is medium-sized (0.01 to 0.1%). The chain couples TRBV7-8 to TRBJ2-7; TRBD2 aligns across 7 bases. There are 13 residues in the CDR3. CDR1 SGHVS and CDR2 FQNEAQ come from the germline V gene. V was pared by 8 bases and J by 5 bases, with 9 bases of the junction left unmatched. DNA for the CDR3: TGTGCCAGCTCCCGGGGAGGGTCCAACGAGCAGTACTTC. Its translation: CASSRGGSNEQYF. Supplemented by reference TRBV7-8 and TRBJ2-7, the full variable domain reads GAGVSQSPRYKVAKRGQDVALRCDPISGHVSLFWYQQALGQGPEFLTYFQNEAQLDKSGLPSDRFFAERPEGSVSTLKIQRTQQEDSAVYLCASSRGGSNEQYFGPGTRLTVT.

The sample holds many counts of this clonotype. V is TRBV3-1 and J is TRBJ2-4; D call uncertain. The CDR3 totals 13 residues. Germline assignment: CDR1 LGHDT and CDR2 YNNKEL (reference sequence). Trimming took 5 bases from V and 3 from J, leaving 8 bases between them. The CDR3: CASSYTSKNIQYF. The DNA for the CDR3 is TGTGCCAGCAGCTATACAAGCAAAAACATTCAGTACTTC.

This clonotype has at least ten counts. The rearrangement uses TRBV20-1 and TRBJ2-6; D call uncertain. This CDR3 has 15 amino acids. CDR1 is DFQATT, CDR2 SNEGSKA, per germline (reference sequence). The germline V and J ends were trimmed by 2 bases and 2 bases, with 10 bases remaining between them. The CDR3 DNA reads TGCAGTGCTAGACAGGTGTGGGCTGGGGCCAACGTCCTGACTTTC. Translating it yields CSARQVWAGANVLTF.

This clonotype was detected a few times. The chain couples TRBV10-2 to TRBJ2-7, with 10 bases matching TRBD1. CDR3 length: 11 amino acids. Germline CDR1 reads WSHSY; CDR2 reads SAAADI. Trimming cost V 11 bases and J 5 bases; bases outside gene matches: 3. The CDR3 DNA sequence: TGCGCCGGCGGACAGGGGGACGAGCAGTACTTC. It specifies CAGGQGDEQYF.

This clonotype was seen repeatedly, ten times or more. The chain uses TRBV5-1 and TRBJ1-1, with D perhaps TRBD1 (5 bases). Germline CDR1 and CDR2: SGHRS and YFSETQ. V gave up 4 bases and J gave up 4 bases, with 14 bases separating them. The CDR3 runs to 14 residues. The CDR3 nucleotides read TGCGCCAGCAGCGATCAGGGTTCCGCCACTGAAGCTTTCTTT. Translated, it gives CASSDQGSATEAFF.

This chain connects TRBV7-3 to TRBJ2-1; the D is unclear. This CDR3 is built from 15 residues. Germline loops: CDR1 SGHTA, CDR2 FQGTGA. Trimming removed 3 bases from V and 0 bases from J, with 9 bases in between. CDR3 sequence: CASSFNTGSYNEQFF. The CDR3 DNA is TGTGCCAGCAGCTTCAACACCGGCTCCTACAATGAGCAGTTCTTC.

The sample holds many counts of this clonotype. This chain links TRBV20-1 with TRBJ1-3; D is unclear. The CDR3 consists of 13 residues. Germline values: CDR1 DFQATT, CDR2 SNEGSKA (reference sequence). The V gene lost 3 bases and the J gene lost 2 bases, with 8 bases spanning the gap. The CDR3 DNA reads as TGCAGTGCTAGCTGGGGAACTGGAAACACCATATATTTT. The encoded protein is CSASWGTGNTIYF.

Ten or more counts support this clonotype. One end of the junction fails to match germline, which may point to a read error. The chain carries TRBV6-5 and TRBJ2-1, with 10 nucleotides matching TRBD2. Germline assignment: CDR1 MNHEY and CDR2 SVGAGI. The CDR3 is 13 residues long. CDR3 bases: TGTGCCAGCAGTTACGGGAGCGGGGGGGTCCCCCACTTC. Translation gives CASSYGSGGVPHF.

This clonotype showed up many times. V is TRBV12-3 or TRBV12-4 and J is TRBJ2-5, with a tentative D call TRBD1 (5 bases). The V end was cut by 2 bases, the J end by 3 bases, with 13 bases between. The CDR3 runs 15 residues. The CDR3 sequence: CASSLMGQYEETQYF. The CDR3, as DNA: TGTGCCAGCAGTTTAATGGGGCAATACGAAGAGACCCAGTACTTC.